This TCR beta chain was found in a study of blood T cell repertoires in COVID-19. For the study at large: T cells, B-cell-depleted T cells, or PBMCs provided the cDNA or gDNA that served as material.

Method: immunoSEQ multiplex PCR; TCRdb's copy keeps in-frame clones and lacks some. The sample records roughly 250,000 clones, around nine tenths being singletons. After removal of 7 bases from V and 3 bases from J, the junction contained 8 bases not matched to a gene. CDR1 is MNHEY and CDR2 is SMNVEV in the germline V gene (reference sequence). CDR3 length: 16 residues. The sequenced sample consisted of peripheral blood. The V and J genes are TRBV27 and TRBJ2-2; the match to TRBD1 covers 10 bases. The TCR was taken from a man aged 40-50 years who had recovered from COVID-19. In DNA, the CDR3 is TGTGCCAGCACCTTCACGACAGGGGGCTACACCGGGGAGCTGTTTTTT. It encodes CASTFTTGGYTGELFF.